The 13 T cell receptor beta chains given below trace back to one sample, sequenced in a study of shared clonotypes between healthy human individuals. TCRdb keeps only in-frame clones here, not all; method: immunoSEQ multiplex PCR. Of approximately 2.4 million clones in the sample, about 94% were seen once. The sequencing sample was made of naive CD4+ T cells sorted from blood. Stated subset: CD45RA+ positively selected. All receptors derive from a man aged 18 to 30 in good health.

This chain links TRBV6-1 with TRBJ2-1, with 10 bases identical to TRBD1. The CDR3 sequence is 14 residues long. Germline CDR1 reads MNHNS; CDR2 reads SASEGT. Trimming removed 6 bases from V and 7 bases from J; junction bases left unmatched: 6. This CDR3 is CASRPGTGANEQFF. The CDR3 coding sequence is TGTGCCAGCAGGCCAGGGACAGGGGCGAATGAGCAGTTCTTC.

The chain employs TRBV30 and TRBJ2-7, with D uncertain. V was cut by 4 bases and J by 3 bases, with 10 bases left in between. There are 12 residues in the CDR3. Germline values: CDR1 GTSNPN, CDR2 SVGIG (reference sequence). CDR3 in amino acids: CAWNNAGYEQYF. The CDR3, as DNA: TGTGCCTGGAATAACGCCGGCTACGAGCAGTACTTC.

This clone has only one observation. CDR3 coding DNA: TGTGCCAGCAGCTTCAGACCGGGACTTTACAATGAGCAGTTCTTC. The encoded protein is CASSFRPGLYNEQFF. The chain joins TRBV7-2 to TRBJ2-1, with D tentatively TRBD2 (6 bases). The CDR3 has 15 amino acids. The V and J ends lost 3 bases and 4 bases respectively, with 13 bases between them. The germline CDR1 and CDR2 sequences are SGHTA and FQGNSA.

Points on this clone: This sample also contains other DNA sequences that code for the same CDR3. The chain carries TRBV30 and TRBJ1-3; 7 bases map to TRBD1. Germline V gene data show CDR1 as GTSNPN and CDR2 as SVGIG (reference sequence). J was trimmed by 4 bases and V by 0 bases; bases with no gene match: 6. This CDR3 is 15 amino acids long. CDR3 loop: CAWSVKGARGNTIYF. CDR3 sequence (DNA): TGTGCCTGGAGTGTTAAGGGGGCGCGAGGAAACACCATATATTTT.

The chain has TRBV13 and TRBJ2-7; 7 bases match TRBD2. With V trimmed by 6 bases and J by 7 bases, 18 bases remained unmatched. The CDR3 runs to 16 residues. Germline assignment: CDR1 PRHDT and CDR2 FYEKMQ (reference sequence). CDR3 in amino acids: CASSNPGVAGVREQYF. The CDR3 DNA sequence: TGTGCCAGCAGTAACCCCGGGGTTGCGGGAGTTCGAGAGCAGTACTTC.

The chain combines TRBV11-1 with TRBJ1-1; D unclear. Germline lookup yields CDR1 SGHAT and CDR2 FQDESV (reference sequence). Deletions cut 2 bases from V and 3 bases from J, with 4 bases between. The CDR3 covers 12 residues. CDR3 protein: CASSLSDTEAFF. As DNA, the CDR3 is TGTGCCAGCAGCTTATCGGACACTGAAGCTTTCTTT. The full variable domain, completed using reference TRBV11-1 and TRBJ1-1, is EAEVAQSPRYKITEKSQAVAFWCDPISGHATLYWYRQILGQGPELLVQFQDESVVDDSQLPKDRFSAERLKGVDSTLKIQPAELGDSAMYLCASSLSDTEAFFGQGTRLTVV.

The chain couples TRBV11-3 to TRBJ2-1; 10 positions match TRBD1. Germline CDR1 and CDR2: SGHNT and YENEEA. V shed 1 base and J 5 bases; nucleotides not matched to a gene: 8. This CDR3 spans 17 amino acids. The CDR3 protein is CASSLVWGTGVHNEQFF. The CDR3 DNA is TGTGCCAGCAGCTTAGTTTGGGGGACAGGGGTCCACAATGAGCAGTTCTTC.

V is TRBV19 and J is TRBJ2-5, with 7 bases matching TRBD1. V gave up 5 bases and J gave up 4 bases; unmatched junction bases: 1. Germline V gives CDR1 LNHDA, CDR2 SQIVND (reference sequence). There are 12 residues in the CDR3. DNA for the CDR3: TGTGCCAGTAGTGCAGGGGGAGAGACCCAGTACTTC. It yields the protein CASSAGGETQYF.

The rearrangement joins TRBV7-3 to TRBJ2-2; D gene ambiguous. The V end was cut by 5 bases, the J end by 5 bases, with 12 bases between. The CDR3 runs to 14 residues. Germline V gene sequence: CDR1 SGHTA, CDR2 FQGTGA. The CDR3 DNA is TGTGCCAGCAGCCCCCAAATAGGTACCGGGGAGCTGTTTTTT. Its translation: CASSPQIGTGELFF.

This chain joins TRBV28 and TRBJ1-5; D unclear. CDR1 is MDHEN and CDR2 is SYDVKM in the germline V gene. The CDR3 covers 13 residues. As DNA, the CDR3 is TGTGTCGTGGGAGGAAATAGCAATCAGCCCCAGCATTTT. Protein: CVVGGNSNQPQHF.

This clone was recorded a few times. The V call is TRBV5-6, the J call TRBJ2-2, with TRBD1 as a possible D gene (6 bases). There are 16 residues in the CDR3. The ends were cut back, 0 bases at V and 1 base at J, with 10 bases in the middle. From germline, CDR1 is SGHDT and CDR2 YYEEEE. In DNA form, the CDR3 reads TGTGCCAGCAGCTTGGCCACAGGGAGGAACACCGGGGAGCTGTTTTTT. Translating gives CASSLATGRNTGELFF.

The genes are TRBV15 and TRBJ2-5; TRBD1 matches at 8 bases. V dropped 4 bases and J dropped 0; count of bases not matched to a gene: 4. The CDR3 is 15 residues long. CDR1 and CDR2 from the germline V gene are LNHNV and YYDKDF (reference sequence). The CDR3 nucleotides are TGTGCCACCAGCATAACAGGGGGGTACCAAGAGACCCAGTACTTC. Amino acid sequence: CATSITGGYQETQYF.

V and J are TRBV12-5 and TRBJ2-5; no firm D call. Germline V gene data show CDR1 as LGHNT and CDR2 as FRNRAP. The V end was cut by 1 base, the J end by 3 bases, with 3 bases between. The CDR3 sequence is 12 residues long. The CDR3 region has the DNA TGTGCTAGTGGTTTGGGGGAAGAGACCCAGTACTTC. This gives the protein CASGLGEETQYF.